The 25 T cell receptor beta chains reported below all come from one sample, sequenced in a study of cytotoxic CD8 clonotypes in ibrutinib-treated CLL. Clones were sequenced by immunoSEQ multiplex PCR, and TCRdb holds only the in-frame ones, with some missing. Among 150,000 to 200,000 clones listed, 70% to 90% were seen once. Material: PBMCs, obtained at disease progression, from a patient treated with ibrutinib. The source of these receptors is a human donor with chronic lymphocytic leukemia.

The chain couples TRBV14 to TRBJ1-2; D unclear. Trimming shortened V by 0 bases and J by 0 bases, and 8 bases separated the two germline ends. The germline V gene has CDR1 SGHDN and CDR2 FVKESK. This CDR3 has 15 residues. The CDR3 bases are TGTGCCAGCAGCCAAGAGACAAAAACTAACTATGGCTACACCTTC. Amino acid sequence: CASSQETKTNYGYTF.

The rearrangement uses TRBV12-5 and TRBJ2-7; D gene unclear. This CDR3 has 10 residues. Per germline, CDR1 LGHNT and CDR2 FRNRAP. V was pared by 2 bases and J by 7 bases, with 3 bases between. The chain's CDR3 is CASGLSEQYF. DNA of the CDR3: TGTGCTAGTGGTTTGTCGGAGCAGTACTTC.

The chain recombines TRBV19 with TRBJ2-5, with D perhaps matching TRBD1 (6 bases). The CDR3 is 14 amino acids. V was shortened by 4 bases and J by 5 bases, with 14 bases between the two germline ends. Germline CDR1 is LNHDA and CDR2 is SQIVND (reference sequence). The CDR3 loop reads CASSNTGSGETQYF. For the CDR3, the DNA is TGTGCCAGTAGTAACACAGGGTCAGGGGAGACCCAGTACTTC.

V is TRBV7-3 and J is TRBJ2-7; TRBD2 matches at 7 bases. This CDR3 region has 16 residues. Germline V gene data show CDR1 as SGHTA and CDR2 as FQGTGA. Trimming removed 1 base from V and 0 bases from J; junction bases left unmatched: 6. The DNA of the CDR3 is TGTGCCAGCAGCTTAATGGGAGGGCCCTCCTCCTACGAGCAGTACTTC. Translating gives CASSLMGGPSSYEQYF.

This chain connects TRBV7-9 to TRBJ1-1; D is ambiguous. V lost 3 bases to trimming and J lost 1 base, with 6 bases between them. Germline V gives CDR1 SEHNR, CDR2 FQNEAQ (reference sequence). This CDR3 spans 13 amino acids. This chain's CDR3 is CASSFQRNTEAFF. CDR3 in DNA: TGTGCCAGCAGCTTTCAGCGGAACACTGAAGCTTTCTTT.

The V and J genes are TRBV28 and TRBJ1-2; no firm D call. In germline, CDR1 is MDHEN, CDR2 SYDVKM. The CDR3 runs to 15 residues. Trimming stripped 5 bases from V and 3 bases from J, with 16 bases between. The CDR3 sequence is CASSPPTPADYGYTF. The CDR3 nucleotides are TGTGCCAGCAGTCCTCCCACCCCGGCCGACTATGGCTACACCTTC.

This rearrangement joins TRBV5-1 to TRBJ1-1; TRBD1 aligns across 7 bases. CDR3 length equals 13 residues. Looked up from germline, CDR1 is SGHRS and CDR2 is YFSETQ. The V segment lost 5 bases and the J segment 4 bases; nucleotides outside the gene matches: 5. CDR3 sequence: CASSSTGATEAFF. The CDR3 DNA follows: TGCGCCAGCAGTTCAACAGGGGCCACTGAAGCTTTCTTT.

V is TRBV4-2 and J is TRBJ1-5; D may be TRBD1 (6 bases). The CDR3 extends over 18 amino acids. Germline V lookup: CDR1 LGHNA, CDR2 YNFKEQ. V was trimmed by 1 base and J by 3 bases, leaving 19 bases between them. The CDR3 loop is CASSQGGSGDTFNQPQHF. CDR3 nucleotides: TGTGCCAGCAGCCAAGGAGGGTCGGGGGACACCTTCAATCAGCCCCAGCATTTT.

This chain uses TRBV18 with TRBJ2-7; 7 nucleotides match TRBD1. The V gene's germline CDR1 is KGHSH and CDR2 LQKENI. V trimming: 6 bases; J trimming: 4 bases; junction bases outside the gene matches: 9. This CDR3 is built from 14 residues. Here the CDR3 DNA reads TGTGCCAGCTCTCAAGGGACAGTTCCGTACGAGCAGTACTTC. The encoded protein is CASSQGTVPYEQYF.

V gene TRBV29-1 combines with J gene TRBJ1-3; D is perhaps TRBD1 (6 bases). V lost 7 bases, J lost 0 bases, and 19 bases lay in between. The CDR3 extends over 16 amino acids. Germline CDR1 reads SQVTM; CDR2 reads ANQGSEA. The CDR3 region is CSASLTGHFSGNTIYF. The CDR3, as DNA: TGCAGCGCCTCCCTGACAGGCCATTTCTCTGGAAACACCATATATTTT.

The rearrangement joins TRBV4-2 to TRBJ2-7, with 9 nucleotides matching TRBD2. The germline V gene encodes CDR1 LGHNA and CDR2 YNFKEQ. CDR3 size: 17 residues. Trimming at V came to 0 bases and at J to 5 bases, leaving 11 bases not matched to a gene. The CDR3 region is CASSQDPGPLAGHEQYF. CDR3 bases: TGTGCCAGCAGCCAAGATCCAGGTCCACTAGCGGGCCACGAGCAGTACTTC.

In its sample, this clone was seen once. The V and J genes are TRBV7-3 and TRBJ2-5; D is uncertain. The V gene's germline CDR1 is SGHTA and CDR2 FQGTGA. This CDR3 comprises 15 residues. V was pared by 2 bases and J by 2 bases, with 12 bases between. The CDR3 DNA reads TGTGCCAGCAGCTTAGAAGCCGGATCACAAGAGACCCAGTACTTC. Amino acid sequence: CASSLEAGSQETQYF.

The genes are TRBV7-2 and TRBJ2-1, with 10 bases fitting TRBD2. This CDR3 contains 14 residues. With V trimmed by 5 bases and J by 8 bases, 6 bases remained unmatched. Germline CDR1 reads SGHTA; CDR2 reads FQGNSA. The CDR3 nucleotides are TGTGCCAGCAGCCGAAGCGGGAGGGCCGATGAGCAGTTCTTC. Translating it yields CASSRSGRADEQFF.

V is TRBV5-1 and J is TRBJ2-7; 12 nucleotides align to TRBD2. Unmatched junction bases numbered 13, after V lost 5 bases and J lost 4 bases. Germline values: CDR1 SGHRS, CDR2 YFSETQ. The CDR3 totals 17 residues. In DNA, the CDR3 is TGCGCCAGCAGTCCGACTAGCGGGAGCAGGGGGGTTTACGAGCAGTACTTC. This codes for CASSPTSGSRGVYEQYF.

The rearrangement joins TRBV2 to TRBJ2-2; 9 nucleotides align to TRBD1. Germline V gene lookup returns CDR1 SNHLY and CDR2 FYNNEI. The V and J ends lost 5 bases and 0 bases, in that order; junction bases with no gene match: 4. The CDR3 consists of 16 residues. CDR3 residues: CASSQRQGANTGELFF. In nucleotides, the CDR3 is TGTGCCAGCAGTCAACGACAGGGGGCGAACACCGGGGAGCTGTTTTTT.

V and J are TRBV15 and TRBJ1-3; D gene ambiguous. Trimming cost V 0 bases and J 0 bases, with 18 bases left between them. CDR1 and CDR2 from the germline V gene are LNHNV and YYDKDF (reference sequence). The CDR3 spans 19 residues. CDR3: CATSRDGRTVAPSGNTIYF. As DNA, the CDR3 is TGTGCCACCAGCAGAGATGGCCGGACGGTAGCCCCCTCTGGAAACACCATATATTTT.

The chain couples TRBV19 to TRBJ1-2; 8 positions agree with TRBD1. The germline CDR1 and CDR2 sequences are LNHDA and SQIVND (reference sequence). After removal of 4 bases from V and 4 bases from J, the junction contained 5 bases not matched to a gene. There are 14 residues in the CDR3. The CDR3 here is CASSNQGAGYGYTF. CDR3 nucleotide sequence: TGTGCCAGTAGTAATCAGGGGGCCGGCTATGGCTACACCTTC.

The chain uses TRBV10-3 and TRBJ1-2; D unclear. The V gene's germline CDR1 is ENHRY and CDR2 SYGVKD. Trimming took off 9 bases at V and 8 bases at J, with 22 bases between the two ends. The CDR3 is made up of 14 amino acids. The CDR3 loop reads CAIRPYTEYKGYTF. CDR3 DNA sequence: TGTGCCATACGGCCTTACACAGAGTATAAGGGCTACACCTTC.

The rearrangement uses TRBV9 and TRBJ2-1; weak D call: TRBD2 (6 bases). Trimming pared 0 bases from V and 6 bases from J, leaving 22 bases between. Germline V lookup: CDR1 SGDLS, CDR2 YYNGEE. The CDR3 length is 18 residues. In DNA, the CDR3 is TGTGCCAGCAGCGTAGCCCCTCGGATAACGGGAGATTCCAATGAGCAGTTCTTC. As protein: CASSVAPRITGDSNEQFF.

This sequence joins TRBV7-2 and TRBJ1-1; TRBD1 aligns across 7 bases. This CDR3 contains 12 residues. Germline values: CDR1 SGHTA, CDR2 FQGNSA. V shed 1 base, J shed 10 bases, and the junction held 3 bases outside the gene matches. This CDR3 reads CASSLGTGGAFF. CDR3 in DNA: TGTGCCAGCAGCTTAGGGACAGGTGGAGCTTTCTTT.

The rearrangement joins TRBV5-1 to TRBJ2-2, with TRBD2 matching 9 bases. Germline CDR1 is SGHRS and CDR2 is YFSETQ. The V segment lost 0 bases and the J segment 2 bases; nucleotides outside the gene matches: 2. The CDR3 runs 16 residues. The CDR3 bases are TGCGCCAGCAGCTTGGGGCTAGCGGGAAACACCGGGGAGCTGTTTTTT. Protein: CASSLGLAGNTGELFF.

The V gene is TRBV25-1, the J gene TRBJ2-2; D ambiguous. V lost 1 base, J lost 7 bases, and 13 bases lay in between. The V gene's germline CDR1 is MGHDK and CDR2 SYGVNS. CDR3 length: 15 amino acids. The CDR3 protein is CASSEFGKPGGELFF. The CDR3 bases are TGTGCCAGCAGTGAATTCGGTAAACCGGGCGGGGAGCTGTTTTTT.

This sequence joins TRBV6-1 and TRBJ2-7; weak D call: TRBD1 (6 bases). The V and J ends lost 7 bases and 3 bases respectively, with 10 bases between them. The CDR3 runs to 12 residues. The V gene's germline CDR1 is MNHNS and CDR2 SASEGT. CDR3 in amino acids: CASTEQGYEQYF. The CDR3, as DNA: TGTGCCAGCACCGAACAGGGCTACGAGCAGTACTTC.

The chain has TRBV19 and TRBJ2-5, with D maybe TRBD1 (6 bases). This CDR3 contains 16 residues. From germline, CDR1 is LNHDA and CDR2 SQIVND (reference sequence). The V gene lost 2 bases and the J gene lost 2 bases, with 15 bases spanning the gap. This CDR3 is CASSISGGQGQETQYF. The DNA of the CDR3 is TGTGCCAGTAGTATATCGGGTGGGCAGGGGCAAGAGACCCAGTACTTC.

This clone has more than one count but fewer than ten. V and J are TRBV7-2 and TRBJ1-5; no reliable D call. The CDR3 sequence is 14 residues long. The germline V and J ends were trimmed by 2 bases and 5 bases, with 10 bases remaining between them. Germline-derived CDR1 and CDR2 are SGHTA and FQGNSA. The CDR3 is CASSLSSADQPQHF. The CDR3 coding sequence is TGTGCCAGCAGCTTATCTTCGGCGGATCAGCCCCAGCATTTT.